This TCR beta chain was documented in a study of cytomegalovirus exposure and HLA in healthy donors. Researchers ran the PCR with 60 Vbeta and 13 Jbeta primers. The protocol was immunoSEQ multiplex PCR, while the TCRdb copy is restricted to in-frame clones and leaves out a portion. The data show about 190,000 clones, approximately 90% seen once. A word on this clone: Its antigen is still unknown.

Though nominally healthy at sampling, donors likely had unrecorded immune exposures. Germline V gene sequence: CDR1 SGHRS, CDR2 YFSETQ. The CDR3 runs to 13 residues. V was clipped by 2 bases and J by 4 bases, with 10 bases between them. Overall study findings and caveats: Later analysis showed most CMV-associated TCR beta chains appearing HLA-restricted.

The gene calls are TRBV5-1 and TRBJ2-7; a possible D gene is TRBD1 (6 bases). The origin of this receptor is a boy aged 2 to 9 in good health and CMV-seronegative. Sequencing used PBMCs. The CDR3 protein is CASSFSQGYEQYF. The CDR3 bases are TGCGCCAGCAGCTTTTCACAGGGATACGAGCAGTACTTC.